This T cell receptor (beta chain) was identified in a study of CD4 T cell repertoires and nickel (dated by TCRdb to 2018 to 2021). The library was produced with RT-PCR. Sequencing used an Illumina MiSeq. In-frame beta chains were kept once TCRdb had trimmed the public reads at Q25 with fastp and called clones with MiXCR. Duplicate CDR3 protein sequences are folded into a single record with the most common DNA and genes. This sample lists 300 to 350 distinct CDR3 sequences; around 50% were detected once. The top ten clonotypes cover roughly a quarter of the sample. On this clonotype: Its target antigen remains unknown. The sample holds no much larger clone one base away, and base qualities are not on file.

Sequenced: CD4+ T cells from blood, not recorded whether cultured. The sequence derives from a human donor in a nickel allergy study, with or without nickel allergy (not recorded which). It is not recorded whether this sample comes from one donor or several.

Read as DNA, the sequence is TGCAGCGCCGGGACAGGGTCGAACATTCAGTACTTC. It encodes CSAGTGSNIQYF. The chain uses TRBV29-1 and TRBJ2-4; 9 nucleotides in the junction match TRBD1. Trimmed from V: 7 bases; trimmed from J: 7 bases; junction bases lacking a gene match: 5. CDR1 and CDR2 (SQVTM, ANQGSEA) derive from the germline V gene. The CDR3 runs 12 amino acids, cysteine and phenylalanine included. Here the CDR3 DNA is all that survives: 36 bases in frame from base 1.